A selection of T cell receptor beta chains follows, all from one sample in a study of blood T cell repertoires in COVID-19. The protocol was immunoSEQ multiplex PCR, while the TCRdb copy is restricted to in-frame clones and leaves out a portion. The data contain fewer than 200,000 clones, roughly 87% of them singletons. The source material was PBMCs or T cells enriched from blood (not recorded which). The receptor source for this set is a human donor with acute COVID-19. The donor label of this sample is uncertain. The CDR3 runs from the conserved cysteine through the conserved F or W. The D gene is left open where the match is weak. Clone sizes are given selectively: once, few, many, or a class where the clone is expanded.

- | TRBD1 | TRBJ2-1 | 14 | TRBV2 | CASSVGQGMRGQFF | TGTGCCAGCAGTGTGGGACAGGGGATGCGAGGGCAGTTCTTC
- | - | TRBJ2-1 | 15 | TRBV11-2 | CASSYGTVGGNEQFF | TGTGCCAGCAGCTATGGGACGGTGGGGGGCAATGAGCAGTTCTTC
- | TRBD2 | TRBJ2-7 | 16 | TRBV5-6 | CASSLYGGAAAYEQYF | TGTGCCAGCAGCCTTTACGGGGGGGCGGCCGCCTACGAGCAGTACTTC
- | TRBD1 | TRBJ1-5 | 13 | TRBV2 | CASTRGPDQPQHF | TGTGCCAGCACGAGGGGGCCCGATCAGCCCCAGCATTTT
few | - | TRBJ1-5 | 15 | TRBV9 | CASSVEGGRDQPQHF | TGTGCCAGCAGCGTAGAAGGAGGGAGGGATCAGCCCCAGCATTTT
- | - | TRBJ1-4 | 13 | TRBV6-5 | CASIGDGGEKLFF | TGTGCCAGCATAGGGGACGGAGGGGAAAAACTGTTTTTT
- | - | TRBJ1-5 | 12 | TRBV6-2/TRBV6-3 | CASSPRTEPQHF | TGTGCCAGCAGCCCTCGGACAGAGCCCCAGCATTTT
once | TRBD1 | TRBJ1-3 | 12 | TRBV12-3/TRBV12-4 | CASGTGRNTIYF | TGTGCCAGCGGGACAGGCCGAAACACCATATATTTT
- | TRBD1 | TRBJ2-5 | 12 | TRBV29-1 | CSVAGTGGTQYF | TGCAGCGTTGCTGGGACAGGGGGGACCCAGTACTTC
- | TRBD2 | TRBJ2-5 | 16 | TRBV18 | CASSPLAGGPQETQYF | TGTGCCAGCTCACCACTAGCGGGGGGGCCCCAAGAGACCCAGTACTTC
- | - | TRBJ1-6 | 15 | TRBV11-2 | CASSSRSSYNSPLHF | TGTGCCAGCAGCTCGAGGAGCTCCTATAATTCACCCCTCCACTTT
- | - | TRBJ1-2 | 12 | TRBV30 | CAWSRGDYGYTF | TGTGCCTGGAGTAGGGGTGACTATGGCTACACCTTC
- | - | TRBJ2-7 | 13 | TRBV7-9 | CASSLPQQWEQYF | TGTGCCAGCAGCTTACCGCAACAGTGGGAGCAGTACTTC
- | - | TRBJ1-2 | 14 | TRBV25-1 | CASSEYSQGQGYTF | TGTGCCAGCAGTGAATATAGCCAGGGCCAGGGCTACACCTTC
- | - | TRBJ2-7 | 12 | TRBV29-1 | CSVAPSGDEQYF | TGCAGCGTTGCTCCTTCCGGGGACGAGCAGTACTTC
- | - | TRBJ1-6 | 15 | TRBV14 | CASSRDGQLNSPLHF | TGTGCCAGCAGTCGTGACGGACAGCTTAATTCACCCCTCCACTTT
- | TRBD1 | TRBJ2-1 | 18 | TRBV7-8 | CASSQSRGGQGLLNEQFF | TGTGCCAGCAGCCAATCCCGCGGGGGACAGGGACTGTTGAATGAGCAGTTCTTC
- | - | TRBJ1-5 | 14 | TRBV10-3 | CAISESTSLQPQHF | TGTGCCATCAGTGAGTCGACATCTCTTCAGCCCCAGCATTTT
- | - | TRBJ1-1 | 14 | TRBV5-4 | CASSFRDRNTEAFF | TGTGCCAGCAGCTTTAGAGACAGGAACACTGAAGCTTTCTTT
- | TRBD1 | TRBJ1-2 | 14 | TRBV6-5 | CASRVQGFSGGYTF | TGTGCCAGCAGGGTACAGGGGTTCTCTGGGGGCTACACCTTC
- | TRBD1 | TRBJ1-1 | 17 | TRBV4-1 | CASSQVVLRGRNTEAFF | TGCGCCAGCAGCCAAGTCGTTCTAAGGGGGCGCAACACTGAAGCTTTCTTT
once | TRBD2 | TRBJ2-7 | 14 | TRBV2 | CATNRASGGYEQYF | TGTGCCACCAACCGGGCTAGCGGGGGCTACGAGCAGTACTTC
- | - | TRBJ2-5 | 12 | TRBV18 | CASSPSRETQYF | TGTGCCAGCTCACCGAGTCGAGAGACCCAGTACTTC
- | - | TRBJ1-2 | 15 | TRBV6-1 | CASSEALPGYYGYTF | TGTGCCAGCAGTGAAGCGCTTCCAGGGTACTATGGCTACACCTTC
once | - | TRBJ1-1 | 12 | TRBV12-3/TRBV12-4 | CASSYENTEAFF | TGTGCCAGCAGCTATGAAAACACTGAAGCTTTCTTT
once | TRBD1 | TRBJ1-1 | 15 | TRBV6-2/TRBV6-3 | CASSYPDRAGTEAFF | TGTGCCAGCAGTTACCCGGACAGGGCGGGGACTGAAGCTTTCTTT
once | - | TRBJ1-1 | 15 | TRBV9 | CASSRATVMNTEAFF | TGTGCCAGCAGCCGTGCCACAGTGATGAACACTGAAGCTTTCTTT
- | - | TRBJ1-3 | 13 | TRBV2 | CASSGDRGNTIYF | TGTGCCAGCAGTGGCGACAGGGGAAACACCATATATTTT
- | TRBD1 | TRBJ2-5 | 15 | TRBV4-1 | CASSQGDSFGETQYF | TGCGCCAGCAGCCAGGGGGACAGCTTCGGGGAGACCCAGTACTTC
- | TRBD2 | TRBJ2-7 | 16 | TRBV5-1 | CASSLVWRGGRNEQYF | TGCGCCAGCAGCTTGGTGTGGCGGGGGGGCCGTAACGAGCAGTACTTC
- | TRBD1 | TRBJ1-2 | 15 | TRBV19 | CASSIGRDRLHGYTF | TGTGCCAGTAGTATAGGGCGGGACAGGCTCCATGGCTACACCTTC
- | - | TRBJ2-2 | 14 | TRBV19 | CASSIGGNTGELFF | TGTGCCAGTAGTATTGGAGGGAACACCGGGGAGCTGTTTTTT
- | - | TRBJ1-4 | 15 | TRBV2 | CASSDLQGIREKLFF | TGTGCCAGCAGTGATCTGCAGGGTATAAGGGAAAAACTGTTTTTT
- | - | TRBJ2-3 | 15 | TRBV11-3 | CASSPGYQSTDTQYF | TGTGCCAGCAGCCCGGGTTACCAGAGCACAGATACGCAGTATTTT
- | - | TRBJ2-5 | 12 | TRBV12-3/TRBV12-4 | CASSPVQETQYF | TGTGCCAGCAGCCCAGTACAAGAGACCCAGTACTTC
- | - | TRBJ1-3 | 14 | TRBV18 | CASSPAGAGNTIYF | TGTGCCAGCTCACCCGCCGGGGCTGGAAACACCATATATTTT
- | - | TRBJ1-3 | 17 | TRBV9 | CASSVEPPPVSGNTIYF | TGTGCCAGCAGCGTAGAACCCCCTCCAGTCTCTGGAAACACCATATATTTT
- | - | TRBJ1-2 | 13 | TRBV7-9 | CASSLFRAYGYTF | TGTGCCAGCAGCCTGTTTCGAGCCTATGGCTACACCTTC
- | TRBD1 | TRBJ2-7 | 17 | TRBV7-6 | CASSLARPGQGTYEQYF | TGTGCCAGCAGCTTAGCCAGACCGGGACAGGGAACCTACGAGCAGTACTTC
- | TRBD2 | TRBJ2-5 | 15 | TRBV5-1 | CASSMAGGRLETQYF | TGCGCCAGCAGCATGGCGGGGGGTAGGTTGGAAACCCAGTACTTC
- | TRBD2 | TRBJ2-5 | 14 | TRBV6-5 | CASWHSGGQETQYF | TGTGCCAGCTGGCACTCGGGGGGCCAAGAGACCCAGTACTTC
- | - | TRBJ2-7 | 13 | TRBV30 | CAWSAGSLYEQYF | TGTGCCTGGAGTGCCGGGAGCCTCTACGAGCAGTACTTC
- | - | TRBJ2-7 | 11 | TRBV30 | CAWSSAYEQYF | TGTGCCTGGAGCTCGGCCTACGAGCAGTACTTC
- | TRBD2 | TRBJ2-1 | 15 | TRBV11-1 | CASSLSGGAYNEQFF | TGTGCCAGCAGCTTGAGCGGGGGGGCCTACAATGAGCAGTTCTTC
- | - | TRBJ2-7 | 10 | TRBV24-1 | CATPDLEQYF | TGTGCCACCCCAGATCTCGAGCAGTACTTC
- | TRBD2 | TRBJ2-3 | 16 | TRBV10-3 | CATGSGGVSSTDTQYF | TGTGCCACCGGGAGCGGGGGGGTATCTAGCACAGATACGCAGTATTTT
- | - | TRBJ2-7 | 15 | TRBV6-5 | CASRGSVAGSYEQYF | TGTGCCAGCAGGGGTAGCGTGGCAGGCTCCTACGAGCAGTACTTC